This is a list of T cell receptor beta chains from one sample in a study of Ad26.COV2.S vaccination and SARS-CoV-2 variants. Here immunoSEQ multiplex PCR was the method, and the copy in TCRdb shows in-frame clones only, minus some. This sample yields around 400,000 clones, of which approximately 90% are seen a single time; about 2% belongs to the top ten. Sequencing used peripheral blood, obtained in a trial of Ad26.COV2.S vaccine versus placebo. The receptors were gathered from a person between 18 and 65 years old who received the Ad26.COV2.S COVID-19 vaccine or a placebo. CDR3s include the opening cysteine and the closing phenylalanine or tryptophan. The D gene is left open where the match is weak. Where a row states a size, it is once, few, many or the class of an expanded clone; other rows omit it.

clone_size cdr3_length j_call d_call v_call cdr3_nt cdr3_aa
. 17 TRBJ2-3 TRBD2 TRBV20-1 TGCAGTGCTAGTCAAGGGACTAGCGGGAGTAGAGGAGATACGCAGTATTTT CSASQGTSGSRGDTQYF
once 14 TRBJ2-4 TRBD2 TRBV7-8 TGTGCCAGCAGCGAGCGGGAGGGAAGGAACATTCAGTACTTC CASSEREGRNIQYF
. 13 TRBJ2-1 . TRBV5-4 TGTGCCAGCAGCTTGGTGTCAGGGAATGAGCAGTTCTTC CASSLVSGNEQFF
. 15 TRBJ2-1 . TRBV4-2 TGTGCCAGCAGCCAAGATAGGCAGGGGGGCAATGAGCAGTTCTTC CASSQDRQGGNEQFF
. 15 TRBJ2-1 . TRBV27 TGTGCCAGCAGTATGCAGATAAGCTCCTACAATGAGCAGTTCTTC CASSMQISSYNEQFF
once 13 TRBJ2-7 TRBD1 TRBV5-6 TGTGCCAGTACGACAGGGGACCGAAACGAGCAGTACTTC CASTTGDRNEQYF
. 13 TRBJ2-7 . TRBV7-8 TGTGCCGCCCAGTCCCCGGACTCCTACGAGCAGTACTTC CAAQSPDSYEQYF
. 12 TRBJ2-4 . TRBV28 TGTGCCAGCCGTAGCCGGTTGGACATTCAGTACTTC CASRSRLDIQYF
. 15 TRBJ2-1 . TRBV11-2 TGTGCCAGCAGCCACATCAGAGGCGCCTACAATGAGCAGTTCTTC CASSHIRGAYNEQFF
few 15 TRBJ2-1 TRBD2 TRBV2 TGTGCCAGCAGACACGACCCGGGACTAGCGGCTGAGCAGTTCTTC CASRHDPGLAAEQFF
. 13 TRBJ2-2 TRBD1 TRBV6-2/TRBV6-3 TGTGCCAGCAGTAGGACAGGGACCGGGGAGCTGTTTTTT CASSRTGTGELFF
. 20 TRBJ2-5 TRBD2 TRBV5-1 TGCGCCAGCAGCTTGGTCTCGGGGCTAGCGGGAGGGCCTGCCCAAGAGACCCAGTACTTC CASSLVSGLAGGPAQETQYF
. 13 TRBJ2-3 . TRBV10-3 TGTGCCACCGCAATTACTAGCACAGATACGCAGTATTTT CATAITSTDTQYF
once 14 TRBJ2-3 . TRBV10-1 TGCGCCAGCAGTCTACAGGGAGGCACAGATACGCAGTATTTT CASSLQGGTDTQYF
. 15 TRBJ1-2 . TRBV3-1/TRBV3-2 TGTGCCAGCAGCCAAGATGCGGGGAGGAGGAATGGCTACACCTTC CASSQDAGRRNGYTF
. 15 TRBJ2-2 TRBD2 TRBV9 TGTGCCAGCAGCGCAGGCGGGAGGGTCACCGGGGAGCTGTTTTTT CASSAGGRVTGELFF
once 15 TRBJ2-7 . TRBV7-2 TGTGCCAGCAGCTTAAGCAGCTATGGAGACTACGAGCAGTACTTC CASSLSSYGDYEQYF
. 16 TRBJ2-3 . TRBV5-1 TGCGCCAGCAGCTTGGGCACCGGCGGGGGCACAGATACGCAGTATTTT CASSLGTGGGTDTQYF
. 15 TRBJ1-6 . TRBV15 TGTGCCACCAGCAGAGTTCGGGGGGATAATTCACCCCTCCACTTT CATSRVRGDNSPLHF
. 16 TRBJ2-1 . TRBV18 TGTGCCAGCTCGCCCAGGCCCGGGGGCAGCTACAATGAGCAGTTCTTC CASSPRPGGSYNEQFF
. 17 TRBJ2-2 TRBD2 TRBV3-1/TRBV3-2 TGTGCCAGCAGCCGATCTAGCGGGAGGGGCGGTACCGGGGAGCTGTTTTTT CASSRSSGRGGTGELFF
once 14 TRBJ2-1 . TRBV5-1 TGCGCCAGCAGCTTGTCACAGGGCTCGAATGAGCAGTTCTTC CASSLSQGSNEQFF
few 17 TRBJ1-3 . TRBV3-1/TRBV3-2 TGTGCCAGCAGCCAAGATCTGGGCCGAGCCTCTGGAAACACCATATATTTT CASSQDLGRASGNTIYF
. 16 TRBJ2-5 . TRBV6-5 TGTGCCAGCAGTTACTCCCCGGATAGGTCGACAGAGACCCAGTACTTC CASSYSPDRSTETQYF
few 13 TRBJ2-5 . TRBV11-3 TGTGCCAGCAGCCCCAAGGCGACAGAGACCCAGTACTTC CASSPKATETQYF
few 15 TRBJ2-7 TRBD2 TRBV6-5 TGTGCCAGCAGTTCCTTAGCGGGAGGGACCTACGAGCAGTACTTC CASSSLAGGTYEQYF
. 12 TRBJ1-4 . TRBV12-3/TRBV12-4 TGTGCCAGCAGACCCAGGGGAGAAAAACTGTTTTTT CASRPRGEKLFF
. 18 TRBJ1-3 TRBD1 TRBV4-3 TGCGCCAGCAGCCTAGAGAGTCCCGGGACAGGATCTGGAAACACCATATATTTT CASSLESPGTGSGNTIYF
. 15 TRBJ2-2 . TRBV6-1 TGTGCCAGCAGTGAAGGGGTAGCGGACACCGGGGAGCTGTTTTTT CASSEGVADTGELFF
. 14 TRBJ2-7 . TRBV28 TGTGCCAGCAGTCCACTACAGGGGGGGTACGAGCAGTACTTC CASSPLQGGYEQYF
. 16 TRBJ2-1 TRBD2 TRBV2 TGTGCCAGCAGTGTAATAGCGGGAGGGCCTATCAATGAGCAGTTCTTC CASSVIAGGPINEQFF
. 15 TRBJ2-1 . TRBV18 TGTGCCAGCTCACCACCTGGATTGACTAGTAATGAGCAGTTCTTC CASSPPGLTSNEQFF
. 16 TRBJ2-1 TRBD2 TRBV7-3 TGTGCCAGCAGCCTGTTAGCGGGAAGTGTTATAAATGAGCAGTTCTTC CASSLLAGSVINEQFF
once 16 TRBJ2-7 TRBD1 TRBV28 TGTGCCAGCAGCATCCGGGGCTTCCAGGGGGCCGGGGAGCAGTACTTC CASSIRGFQGAGEQYF
. 16 TRBJ2-2 . TRBV11-2 TGTGCCAGCAGCCCCTTCCGATGGGGGGCTTCCGGGGAGCTGTTTTTT CASSPFRWGASGELFF
. 16 TRBJ2-2 TRBD2 TRBV5-1 TGCGCCAGCAGCTTGTCGGGACTAGCGAGTACCGGGGAGCTGTTTTTT CASSLSGLASTGELFF
. 13 TRBJ1-3 . TRBV6-1 TGTGCCAGCATCCGGGACTCTGGAAACACCATATATTTT CASIRDSGNTIYF
. 16 TRBJ2-7 . TRBV7-9 TGTGCCAGCAGCTTATTAGGTGAGGGGAGTGGCAACGAGCAGTACTTC CASSLLGEGSGNEQYF
. 13 TRBJ2-7 . TRBV7-5 TGTGTCAGAGGGCCCACGGAACCTCGGGAGCAGTACTTC CVRGPTEPREQYF
. 17 TRBJ2-7 TRBD1 TRBV16 TGTGCCAGCAGCCTAACGTCCACGGGACAGGGGGTCTACGAGCAGTACTTC CASSLTSTGQGVYEQYF
many 15 TRBJ1-5 . TRBV6-4 TGTGCCAGCAGTCCCGGTGGTGGGGGGCTTCAGCCCCAGCATTTT CASSPGGGGLQPQHF
. 15 TRBJ2-2 . TRBV29-1 TGCAGCGGGGCCGCGGGTGGTACGAACACCGGGGAGCTGTTTTTT CSGAAGGTNTGELFF
once 15 TRBJ1-1 TRBD1 TRBV5-4 TGTGCCAGCAGCTCTGGTGGCCAGGGGGGGACTGAAGCTTTCTTT CASSSGGQGGTEAFF
once 14 TRBJ1-4 . TRBV18 TGTGCCAGCTCACCGAGGGGGGATATAGAAAAACTGTTTTTT CASSPRGDIEKLFF
. 14 TRBJ2-7 . TRBV7-2 TGTGCCAGCAGCTTACCAGAAAACCGCTACGAGCAGTACTTC CASSLPENRYEQYF
. 15 TRBJ1-5 TRBD1 TRBV2 TGTGCCAGCAGTCGTACAGGGGAGGGCAATCAGCCCCAGCATTTT CASSRTGEGNQPQHF
. 18 TRBJ2-3 TRBD2 TRBV27 TGTGCCAGCAGTCGTGGACGCGGACTAGCGGGAGTTGCAGATACGCAGTATTTT CASSRGRGLAGVADTQYF
. 17 TRBJ1-5 TRBD1 TRBV18 TGTGCCAGCTCACCGGAGCACACAGGGGTGTATAATCAGCCCCAGCATTTT CASSPEHTGVYNQPQHF
once 15 TRBJ2-3 TRBD1 TRBV13 TGTGCCAGCAGCTTAGCCGGGACAGAAACAGATACGCAGTATTTT CASSLAGTETDTQYF